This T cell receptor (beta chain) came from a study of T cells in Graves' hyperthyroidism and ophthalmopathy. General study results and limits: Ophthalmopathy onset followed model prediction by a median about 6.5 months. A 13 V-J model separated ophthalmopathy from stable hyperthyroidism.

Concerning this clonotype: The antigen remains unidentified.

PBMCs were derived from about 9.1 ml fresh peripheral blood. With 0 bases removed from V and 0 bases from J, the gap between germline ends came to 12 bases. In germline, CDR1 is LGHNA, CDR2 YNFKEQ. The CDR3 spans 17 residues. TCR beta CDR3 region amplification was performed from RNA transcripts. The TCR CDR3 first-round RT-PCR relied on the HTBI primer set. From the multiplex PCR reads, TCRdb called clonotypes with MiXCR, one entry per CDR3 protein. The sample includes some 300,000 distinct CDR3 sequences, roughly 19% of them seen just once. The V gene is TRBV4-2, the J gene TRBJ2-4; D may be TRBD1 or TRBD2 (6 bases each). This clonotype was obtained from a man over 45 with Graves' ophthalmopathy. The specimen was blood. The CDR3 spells CASSQDWGAGAKNIQYF. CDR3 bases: TGTGCCAGCAGCCAAGATTGGGGGGCCGGAGCCAAAAACATTCAGTACTTC.